The 31 T cell receptor beta chains reported below all come from one sample, sequenced in a study of T cells in women clearing cervical HPV infection. This table comes from immunoSEQ multiplex PCR, and its TCRdb copy is limited to in-frame clones, with some not included. The sample includes 30,000 to 35,000 clones. The sample taken for sequencing was blood buffy coat. All receptors come from a woman between 18 and 75 years old with a cervical HPV16 infection that either progressed to CIN3+ or cleared (not recorded which).

Worth noting for this clone: The CDR3 end falls 3 residues outside the read, so it is completed with the germline J gene. This chain links TRBV7-9 with TRBJ2-2; weak D call: TRBD2 (5 bases). V lost 1 base, J lost 4 bases, and 10 bases lay in between. The CDR3 is made up of 15 amino acids. Germline assignment: CDR1 SEHNR and CDR2 FQNEAQ (reference sequence). The DNA read from the CDR3 is TGTGCCAGCAGCTTAGGAGGGTTGTTCACCGGGGAG. Its translation is CASSLGGLFTGE. The full CDR3 protein reads CASSLGGLFTGELFF.

Comments on this clone: The read gets to within 3 residues of the CDR3 end, and the germline J gene fills in the rest. The chain couples TRBV7-3 to TRBJ2-3, with TRBD2 matching 8 bases. The CDR3 has 13 residues. From germline, CDR1 is SGHTA and CDR2 FQGTGA. CDR3 residues: CASSSTSEETQYF. The CDR3 DNA, read in part, is TGTGCCAGCAGCTCGACTAGCGAAGAGACG.

Concerning this clone: The read falls 3 residues short of the CDR3 end, and the missing part is taken from the germline J gene. The chain combines TRBV29-1 with TRBJ1-2, with TRBD1 matching over 7 bases. Germline loops: CDR1 SQVTM, CDR2 ANQGSEA. After removal of 8 bases from V and 4 bases from J, the junction contained 7 bases not matched to a gene. The CDR3 covers 12 residues. The CDR3 DNA, read in part, is TGCAGCTTGGAAAGACAGGGCTATGGC. Protein product: CSLERQGYG. The whole CDR3 sequence reads CSLERQGYGYTF.

On this clone: The CDR3 end is not reached by the read, which stops 3 residues before it; the germline J gene fills it in. V is TRBV5-1 and J is TRBJ2-7, with TRBD2 matching 12 bases. V trimming: 5 bases; J trimming: 3 bases; junction bases outside the gene matches: 9. CDR3 length equals 16 residues. Germline CDR1 is SGHRS and CDR2 is YFSETQ. CDR3 sequence: CASRLAGGAGGYEQYF. The DNA read from the CDR3 is TGCGCCAGCAGACTAGCGGGAGGCGCCGGGGGCTACGAG.

About this clone: The read ends 3 residues before the CDR3 terminus; that terminus is restored from the germline J gene. The rearrangement uses TRBV6-4 and TRBJ2-2, with no clear D. CDR3 length: 13 amino acids. Germline lookup yields CDR1 MRHNA and CDR2 SNTAGT. V was shortened by 4 bases and J by 4 bases, with 7 bases between the two germline ends. The sequenced CDR3 bases are TGTGCCAGCAGTGGAGAGGTCACCGGGGAG. Amino acid sequence: CASSGEVTGE. The full CDR3 is CASSGEVTGELFF.

Worth noting for this clone: The read gets to within 3 residues of the CDR3 end, and the germline J gene fills in the rest. This chain uses TRBV30 with TRBJ2-1, with unresolved D. Trimming pared 1 base from V and 8 bases from J, leaving 6 bases between. Germline V gives CDR1 GTSNPN, CDR2 SVGIG (reference sequence). The CDR3 is 11 residues long. The CDR3 bases that were read are TGTGCCTGGAGTGCGAGCGATGAG. Translated: CAWSASDE. The entire CDR3 sequence reads CAWSASDEQFF.

A note on this clone: The read falls 3 residues short of the CDR3 end, and the missing part is taken from the germline J gene. The gene calls are TRBV7-8 and TRBJ1-6, with 8 bases fitting TRBD1. This CDR3 is built from 16 residues. Germline V gene data show CDR1 as SGHVS and CDR2 as FQNEAQ. The V gene end was trimmed by 6 bases and the J gene end by 9 bases; junction bases not matched to a gene: 13. CDR3 sequence reads: CASRTGQAMGGSPLHF. CDR3 DNA, as far as it was read: TGTGCCAGCAGGACGGGACAGGCGATGGGGGGTTCACCC.

On this clone itself: At one of its ends the junction is not consistent with the germline gene, which may arise from a read error. The DNA ends 3 residues before the CDR3 does, and the rest of the CDR3 is filled in from the germline J gene. In the same sample, other DNA sequences code for this CDR3. The rearrangement joins TRBV2 to TRBJ1-3, with TRBD1 as a possible D gene (5 bases). Germline CDR1 SNHLY, CDR2 FYNNEI. The CDR3 loop spans 13 amino acids. CDR3 protein: CASTWQGLNTIYF. The part of the CDR3 DNA that was read is TGTGCCAGCACGTGGCAGGGATTAAACACG.

Details on this clone: The sample has other DNA sequences that encode this CDR3 too. CDR3 DNA (partial): TGCAGTGCTAGAACAGGGGCGGGATCTGGC. Encoded protein: CSARTGAGSG. The whole CDR3 protein is CSARTGAGSGYTF. The gene calls are TRBV20-1 and TRBJ1-2; 7 nucleotides agree with TRBD1. The sequenced fragment ends 3 residues before the CDR3 boundary, so the rest is inferred from the germline J gene. Germline V gene lookup returns CDR1 DFQATT and CDR2 SNEGSKA (reference sequence). CDR3 length: 13 amino acids. V trimming: 2 bases; J trimming: 7 bases; junction bases outside the gene matches: 7.

This clone is deemed medium-sized by its frequency. From the germline J gene comes the end of the CDR3, since the read stops 3 residues before it. V is TRBV7-9 and J is TRBJ2-4; possibly TRBD2 for D (7 bases). V shed 3 bases and J shed 5 bases, with 8 bases lying between them. This CDR3 has 13 amino acids. Germline V gene lookup returns CDR1 SEHNR and CDR2 FQNEAQ (reference sequence). The CDR3 DNA, read in part, is TGTGCCAGCAGCTTGGGGGGGCAAAACATT. Translation: CASSLGGQNI. In full, the CDR3 is CASSLGGQNIQYF.

With respect to this clone: The read terminates 3 residues ahead of where the CDR3 ends, so the germline J gene completes it. This chain connects TRBV7-6 to TRBJ1-1; tentatively, D is TRBD1 (5 bases). Germline V gene data show CDR1 as SGHVS and CDR2 as FNYEAQ. There are 12 residues in the CDR3. The part of the CDR3 DNA that was read is TGTGCCAGCAGCTTAGATGGGGCGCTT. Amino acids: CASSLDGAL. The whole CDR3 sequence reads CASSLDGALAFF. The complete variable domain, with remaining parts taken from reference TRBV7-6 and TRBJ1-1, reads GAGVSQSPRYKVTKRGQDVALRCDPISGHVSLYWYRQALGQGPEFLTYFNYEAQQDKSGLPNDRFSAERPEGSISTLTIQRTEQRDSAMYRCASSLDGALAFFGQGTRLTVV.

A note on this clone: The read halts 3 residues ahead of the CDR3 end, with the missing end drawn from the germline J gene. The chain joins TRBV6-4 to TRBJ2-7; 9 nucleotides align to TRBD1. Germline V lookup: CDR1 MRHNA, CDR2 SNTAGT. The CDR3 loop spans 15 amino acids. Trimming cost V 4 bases and J 3 bases; bases outside gene matches: 7. Incomplete CDR3 DNA: TGTGCCAGCAGTGTGGGAACAGGGGGCGTCTACGAG. This sequence encodes CASSVGTGGVYE. The entire CDR3 protein is CASSVGTGGVYEQYF.

Partial CDR3 DNA: TGTGCCAGCAGCCCCCCCGGGGTCCCAAACACC. Its protein is CASSPPGVPNT. In full, the CDR3 reads CASSPPGVPNTIYF. This chain joins TRBV7-9 and TRBJ1-3; D is unresolved. The sequence runs out 3 residues before the end of the CDR3; the remainder is reconstructed from the germline J gene. V lost 5 bases to trimming and J lost 6 bases, with 14 bases between them. The CDR3 length is 14 residues. Germline CDR1 is SEHNR and CDR2 is FQNEAQ (reference sequence).

Of note for this clone: The read gets to within 3 residues of the CDR3 end, and the germline J gene fills in the rest. The chain couples TRBV5-6 to TRBJ2-3; perhaps TRBD1 as D (6 bases). The CDR3 is made up of 12 amino acids. V dropped 5 bases and J dropped 5 bases, with 9 bases sitting between them. Germline CDR1 reads SGHDT; CDR2 reads YYEEEE. CDR3: CASRRGGDTQYF. Partial CDR3 DNA: TGTGCCAGCAGACGAGGGGGAGATACG.

Points on this clone: The read is 3 residues too short to cover the CDR3 end, so that end is filled in from the germline J gene. This chain uses TRBV5-1 with TRBJ2-2; D is perhaps TRBD1 (5 bases). The V and J ends lost 5 bases and 5 bases respectively, with 10 bases between them. Germline V gene data show CDR1 as SGHRS and CDR2 as YFSETQ. The CDR3 runs 13 residues. This chain's CDR3 is CASRTVHTGELFF. The sequenced CDR3 bases are TGCGCCAGCAGGACAGTACATACCGGGGAG.

Points on this clone: The observed sequence ends 3 residues before the CDR3 terminus, with the missing tail filled in from the germline J gene. This chain joins TRBV18 and TRBJ1-5, with TRBD1 identical over 8 bases. This CDR3 is 15 amino acids long. The V gene end was trimmed by 4 bases and the J gene end by 6 bases; junction bases not matched to a gene: 8. Looked up from germline, CDR1 is KGHSH and CDR2 is LQKENI. CDR3 protein: CASSRGTGASQPQHF. The CDR3 bases that were read are TGTGCCAGCTCACGAGGGACAGGAGCAAGTCAGCCC. The complete variable domain, with remaining parts taken from reference TRBV18 and TRBJ1-5, reads NAGVMQNPRHLVRRRGQEARLRCSPMKGHSHVYWYRQLPEEGLKFMVYLQKENIIDESGMPKERFSAEFPKEGPSILRIQQVVRGDSAAYFCASSRGTGASQPQHFGDGTRLSIL.

In regard to this clone: The sequenced fragment ends 3 residues before the CDR3 boundary, so the rest is inferred from the germline J gene. The V call is TRBV20-1, the J call TRBJ2-3; no reliable D call. Germline V gene sequence: CDR1 DFQATT, CDR2 SNEGSKA (reference sequence). The CDR3 is made up of 12 amino acids. V dropped 5 bases and J dropped 0 bases, with 6 bases sitting between them. Incomplete CDR3 DNA: TGCAGTGCTGCTACTAGCACAGATACG. It specifies CSAATSTDT. The complete CDR3 reads CSAATSTDTQYF.

On this clone: Sequencing ends 3 residues short of the CDR3 end; the germline J gene provides the rest. The rearrangement uses TRBV5-6 and TRBJ1-3; TRBD1 might be the D (5 bases). The length of the CDR3 is 15 residues. The germline V and J ends were trimmed by 4 bases and 2 bases, with 13 bases remaining between them. CDR1 is SGHDT, CDR2 YYEEEE, per germline. CDR3 region: CASSRRGVAGNTIYF. Partial CDR3 DNA: TGTGCCAGCAGCCGCAGAGGGGTAGCTGGAAACACC. Combining the CDR3 with reference TRBV5-6 and TRBJ1-3 gives the whole variable domain DAGVTQSPTHLIKTRGQQVTLRCSPKSGHDTVSWYQQALGQGPQFIFQYYEEEERQRGNFPDRFSGHQFPNYSSELNVNALLLGDSALYLCASSRRGVAGNTIYFGEGSWLTVV.

Regarding this clone: The sequence runs out 3 residues before the end of the CDR3; the remainder is reconstructed from the germline J gene. The J gene is TRBJ2-7, the V gene TRBV18; 8 bases line up with TRBD1. This CDR3 is 14 amino acids long. J lost 1 base, V lost 4 bases, and 3 bases had no gene match. CDR1 is KGHSH and CDR2 is LQKENI in the germline V gene. The part of the CDR3 DNA that was read is TGTGCCAGCTCACTTGACAGGGGATCCTACGAG. Translated: CASSLDRGSYE. Given in full, the CDR3 is CASSLDRGSYEQYF.

Turning to this clone: The observed sequence ends 3 residues before the CDR3 terminus, with the missing tail filled in from the germline J gene. The chain uses TRBV5-5 and TRBJ2-7; TRBD1 aligns across 7 bases. CDR1 is SGHKS, CDR2 YYEKEE, per germline (reference sequence). The CDR3 consists of 12 residues. The junction had 1 base not matched to a gene; V was cut back by 3 bases and J by 4 bases. CDR3 DNA (partial): TGTGCCAGCAGCTCAGGGGGTTACGAG. Amino acids: CASSSGGYE. The entire CDR3 is CASSSGGYEQYF.

In regard to this clone: The CDR3 goes on 3 residues after the read ends, and that part is filled in from the germline J gene. The V and J genes are TRBV19 and TRBJ2-2; 8 nucleotides line up with TRBD2. Germline lookup yields CDR1 LNHDA and CDR2 SQIVND (reference sequence). The CDR3 length is 17 residues. Incomplete CDR3 DNA: TGTGCCAGTAGTAGGCTAGCGGGTAGCTCTGGGGCCAACGTG. It codes for CASSRLAGSSGANV. The CDR3 reads in full as CASSRLAGSSGANVLFF.

Concerning this clone: The CDR3 extends 3 residues past the end of the read, so its final part is completed from the germline J gene. The chain has TRBV6-4 and TRBJ2-1; 11 bases align to TRBD2. With V trimmed by 0 bases and J by 6 bases, 7 bases remained unmatched. The CDR3 sequence is 17 residues long. CDR1 MRHNA and CDR2 SNTAGT come from the germline V gene. The sequenced CDR3 bases are TGTGCCAGCAGTGACTCGATAGGGCTAGCGGGGGGCAATGAG. Its translation is CASSDSIGLAGGNE. The entire CDR3 protein is CASSDSIGLAGGNEQFF.

A note on this clone: The CDR3 goes on 3 residues after the read ends, and that part is filled in from the germline J gene. The rearrangement joins TRBV7-9 to TRBJ1-5, with D maybe TRBD1 (5 bases). Germline CDR1 is SEHNR and CDR2 is FQNEAQ (reference sequence). Deletions cut 0 bases from V and 7 bases from J, with 10 bases between. The CDR3 covers 14 residues. The CDR3 bases that were read are TGTGCCAGCAGCTTAGCGGCAGGGCGGCAGCCC. This sequence encodes CASSLAAGRQP. The entire CDR3 sequence reads CASSLAAGRQPQHF.

For this clone: Relative to the germline gene, one junction end is altered; a read error may explain this. The read falls 3 residues short of the CDR3 end, and the missing part is taken from the germline J gene. The V gene is TRBV4-2, the J gene TRBJ1-4; perhaps TRBD1 as D (6 bases). The germline V gene encodes CDR1 LGHNA and CDR2 YNFKEQ. The CDR3 runs 13 residues. CDR3 loop: CASSQDRREKLFF. Partial CDR3 DNA: TGCGCCAGCAGCCAAGACAGGAGGGAAAAA.

Comment on this clone: The observed sequence ends 3 residues before the CDR3 terminus, with the missing tail filled in from the germline J gene. The chain links TRBV10-1 to TRBJ2-3, with TRBD1 matching over 10 bases. CDR3 length: 14 residues. Germline V lookup: CDR1 WNHNN, CDR2 SYGVQD (reference sequence). The CDR3 loop reads CASSESGTGVTQYF. The covered CDR3 bases are TGCGCCAGCAGTGAGTCCGGGACAGGGGTGACG.

Concerning this clone: The read stops 3 residues short of the end of the CDR3; the missing end is completed from the germline J gene. The V call is TRBV11-3, the J call TRBJ1-6; no clear D gene. Per germline, CDR1 SGHNT and CDR2 YENEEA. V was pared by 1 base and J by 7 bases, with 11 bases between. The CDR3 is 15 amino acids. CDR3 DNA, as far as it was read: TGTGCCAGCAGCTTAGGAGGGCAGCGGAATTCACCC. Protein: CASSLGGQRNSP. The whole CDR3 protein reads CASSLGGQRNSPLHF.

As regards this clone: The read ends 3 residues shy of where the CDR3 ends; the end is completed using the germline J gene. The V call is TRBV2, the J call TRBJ2-5; the match to TRBD2 covers 11 bases. Per the germline V gene, CDR1 is SNHLY and CDR2 is FYNNEI. CDR3 size: 12 residues. The trim removed 8 bases at V and 7 bases at J, leaving 3 bases unmatched. Here the CDR3 reads CASVTSGATQYF. CDR3 DNA (partial): TGTGCCAGCGTGACTAGCGGGGCGACC. Looking up the rest from reference TRBV2 and TRBJ2-5 gives the full variable domain: EPEVTQTPSHQVTQMGQEVILRCVPISNHLYFYWYRQILGQKVEFLVSFYNNEISEKSEIFDDQFSVERPDGSNFTLKIRSTKLEDSAMYFCASVTSGATQYFGPGTRLLVL.

Concerning this clone: The observed sequence ends 3 residues before the CDR3 terminus, with the missing tail filled in from the germline J gene. The V gene is TRBV11-2, the J gene TRBJ1-1, with D tentatively TRBD1 (5 bases). The CDR3 has 14 amino acids. The germline V and J ends were trimmed by 5 bases and 4 bases, with 14 bases remaining between them. CDR1 and CDR2 from the germline V gene are SGHAT and FQNNGV. This CDR3 is CASSLYRGSTEAFF. CDR3 DNA (partial): TGTGCCAGCAGCCTCTATAGGGGCAGCACTGAA.

The CDR3 reads CASSSKRGANHEQFF. The CDR3 bases that were read are TGTGCCAGCAGCTCCAAGCGCGGGGCCAACCATGAG. The chain couples TRBV7-2 to TRBJ2-1, with a weak D call TRBD2 (6 bases). The read is 3 residues too short to cover the CDR3 end, so that end is filled in from the germline J gene. The V end was cut by 4 bases, the J end by 8 bases, with 18 bases between. Germline CDR1 reads SGHTA; CDR2 reads FQGNSA. The CDR3 is made up of 15 amino acids.

About this clone: The read is 3 residues too short to cover the CDR3 end, so that end is filled in from the germline J gene. The chain has TRBV20-1 and TRBJ2-3; D uncertain. The CDR3 is made up of 13 amino acids. Germline V gene lookup returns CDR1 DFQATT and CDR2 SNEGSKA (reference sequence). The sequenced CDR3 bases are TGCAGTGCTAGAGAATACGTACAAGAGACG. As protein: CSAREYVQET. The entire CDR3 protein reads CSAREYVQETQYF.

Comments on this clone: Coverage ceases 3 residues before the CDR3 finishes, and the germline J gene fills in the end. This rearrangement joins TRBV7-9 to TRBJ1-1; a weak D match, TRBD1 (5 bases). The CDR3 has 15 amino acids. Germline-derived CDR1 and CDR2 are SEHNR and FQNEAQ (reference sequence). V gave up 2 bases and J gave up 5 bases, with 15 bases separating them. The part of the CDR3 DNA that was read is TGTGCCAGCAGCTTACTCCTAAGGGGAAATACTGAA. This translates into CASSLLLRGNTE. The complete CDR3 reads CASSLLLRGNTEAFF.